What follows are 14 T cell receptor beta chains derived from one specimen sequenced in a study of glioma-infiltrating T cells after dendritic cell vaccination. Only in-frame clones appear in the TCRdb table, and some are missing; sequencing was by immunoSEQ multiplex PCR. The repertoire holds approximately 90,000 clones, more than 75% seen once, with around 3.2% in the top ten. The sample here was blood, taken before dendritic cell vaccination. These receptors all stem from a human donor with glioblastoma.

The table lists this clone with a count of one. The chain is built from TRBV10-3 and TRBJ2-2; perhaps TRBD1 as D (5 bases). Per germline, CDR1 ENHRY and CDR2 SYGVKD. The ends were cut back, 4 bases at V and 7 bases at J, with 13 bases in the middle. The CDR3 runs 14 residues. Here the CDR3 DNA reads TGTGCCATCAGTGCCGTTGGGGCCCACGGGGAGCTGTTTTTT. It encodes CAISAVGAHGELFF.

The chain carries TRBV6-1 and TRBJ2-7; no definite D call. The CDR3 is 14 amino acids. The germline gives CDR1 MNHNS, CDR2 SASEGT. Deletions cut 4 bases from V and 0 bases from J, with 10 bases between. CDR3 nucleotides: TGTGCCAGCAGTGGAGGCGGCACCTCCTACGAGCAGTACTTC. Its protein product is CASSGGGTSYEQYF.

The chain carries TRBV4-3 and TRBJ2-3; TRBD2 matches at 7 bases. The CDR3 consists of 17 residues. The V and J ends lost 0 bases and 3 bases, in that order; junction bases with no gene match: 9. Germline lookup yields CDR1 LGHNA and CDR2 YSLEER. The CDR3 nucleotides read TGCGCCAGCAGCCAAGACGCTCCGGGGGGAGTTACAGATACGCAGTATTTT. Translating it yields CASSQDAPGGVTDTQYF.

The chain recombines TRBV19 with TRBJ1-5, with D unclear. The CDR3 runs 13 residues. Germline CDR1 LNHDA, CDR2 SQIVND (reference sequence). Between the trimmed V and J ends, which lost 5 bases and 6 bases, there was a span of 11 bases. The CDR3 spells CASSPNILQPQHF. CDR3 nucleotides: TGTGCCAGTAGTCCGAACATTCTTCAGCCCCAGCATTTT.

The J gene is TRBJ2-3, the V gene TRBV11-2; D is perhaps TRBD2 (6 bases). Trimming pared 5 bases from V and 3 bases from J, leaving 15 bases between. In germline, CDR1 is SGHAT, CDR2 FQNNGV. The length of the CDR3 is 15 residues. CDR3 loop: CASSLGAGRTDTQYF. The DNA of the CDR3 is TGTGCCAGCAGCCTAGGGGCAGGGAGGACAGATACGCAGTATTTT.

The rearrangement joins TRBV5-4 to TRBJ2-2; 10 bases map to TRBD2. Germline trimming cut 4 bases from V and 2 bases from J; bases unmatched to any gene: 14. Germline CDR1 and CDR2: SGHNT and YYREEE (reference sequence). This CDR3 contains 19 residues. In DNA form, the CDR3 reads TGTGCCAGCAGCGGGGGTAGGGAGCGGGGGGGCCGCAACACCGGGGAGCTGTTTTTT. Residues: CASSGGRERGGRNTGELFF.

This chain joins TRBV4-1 and TRBJ2-5; D gene unclear. The J call may be in error: the DNA end matches TRBJ2-7 better. This CDR3 has 15 amino acids. From germline, CDR1 is MGHRA and CDR2 YSYEKL. In DNA, the CDR3 is TGCGCCAGCAGCCCCACCGCGGATTCTACCTACGAGCAGTACTTC. Translation: CASSPTADSTYEQYF.

V and J are TRBV7-9 and TRBJ2-7; 7 nucleotides agree with TRBD1. J was trimmed by 1 base and V by 3 bases; bases with no gene match: 3. The germline V gene has CDR1 SEHNR and CDR2 FQNEAQ (reference sequence). The CDR3 length is 14 residues. CDR3 loop: CASSFSQGSYEQYF. In DNA form, the CDR3 reads TGTGCCAGCAGCTTTTCACAGGGGTCCTACGAGCAGTACTTC.

The genes are TRBV7-2 and TRBJ2-7; 11 positions agree with TRBD1. V lost 0 bases to trimming and J lost 6 bases; unmatched junction nucleotides: 4. The CDR3 extends over 15 amino acids. Germline CDR1 is SGHTA and CDR2 is FQGNSA. The CDR3 spells CASSLAWGQGVEQYF. CDR3 nucleotide sequence: TGTGCCAGCAGCTTAGCGTGGGGACAGGGGGTCGAGCAGTACTTC.

The rearrangement joins TRBV28 to TRBJ1-5, with TRBD1 identical over 12 bases. Germline V gene sequence: CDR1 MDHEN, CDR2 SYDVKM. The CDR3 extends over 17 amino acids. J was trimmed by 7 bases and V by 4 bases; bases with no gene match: 11. The CDR3: CASSYGTGGGDRQPQHF. CDR3 nucleotide sequence: TGTGCCAGCAGTTACGGGACAGGGGGCGGGGATAGACAGCCCCAGCATTTT.

This rearrangement joins TRBV20-1 to TRBJ2-5, with no clear D. Germline V gene lookup returns CDR1 DFQATT and CDR2 SNEGSKA (reference sequence). Trimming shortened V by 4 bases and J by 6 bases, and 9 bases separated the two germline ends. This CDR3 comprises 11 residues. The CDR3 region is CSANFVQTQYF. CDR3 in DNA: TGCAGTGCTAACTTCGTGCAGACCCAGTACTTC.

CDR3 in DNA: TGTGCCAGCAGTTACGTGGGAGGGAGCTACTATGGCTACACCTTC. It is translated as CASSYVGGSYYGYTF. The chain links TRBV6-6 to TRBJ1-2; no clear D. The CDR3 covers 15 residues. Per germline, CDR1 MNHNY and CDR2 SVGAGI (reference sequence). Trimming left V 2 bases short and J 3 bases short, with 13 bases between.

The chain employs TRBV2 and TRBJ2-3, with a possible D match to TRBD2 (6 bases). V was trimmed by 8 bases and J by 4 bases, leaving 13 bases between them. The length of the CDR3 is 13 residues. Germline-derived CDR1 and CDR2 are SNHLY and FYNNEI. CDR3 nucleotide sequence: TGTGCCAGCCTAGCGCACGCTGCAGATACGCAGTATTTT. This encodes CASLAHAADTQYF.

The chain is built from TRBV12-5 and TRBJ2-1; D unclear. CDR1 LGHNT and CDR2 FRNRAP come from the germline V gene. The CDR3 has 16 amino acids. With 0 bases removed from V and 4 bases from J, the gap between germline ends came to 13 bases. The CDR3 is CASGLVAMGLYNEQFF. Here the CDR3 DNA reads TGTGCTAGTGGTTTGGTAGCGATGGGTCTATACAATGAGCAGTTCTTC.